Listed below are T cell receptor beta chains from one sample, sequenced in a study of T cells in Graves' hyperthyroidism and ophthalmopathy. Using its own MiXCR run on the multiplex PCR reads, TCRdb lists one record per CDR3 protein. The table has approximately 510,000 distinct CDR3 sequences, 40% to 50% seen once. Sequences were obtained from peripheral blood or thyroid tissue (not recorded which). The receptors originated from an adult woman with Graves' disease, either hyperthyroidism or ophthalmopathy (not recorded which). Each CDR3 is given with its conserved first and last residue. Each record gives: J gene, clone size, V gene, D gene, CDR3 protein, CDR3 DNA. D genes are given only for firm matches. Size is stated for part of the rows, as once, few or many counts, or as a class when the clone is expanded.

>TRBJ1-2|.|TRBV7-9|.
CASGLAGINYGYTF
TGTGCCAGCGGGCTAGCGGGAATCAACTATGGCTACACCTTC
>TRBJ1-1|few|TRBV9|TRBD1
CASSQQGADTEAFF
TGCGCCAGCAGCCAACAGGGGGCGGACACTGAAGCTTTCTTT
>TRBJ1-2|few|TRBV5-1|TRBD1
CASSHGTGGAKRYTF
TGCGCCAGCAGCCATGGGACAGGGGGCGCGAAGAGGTACACCTTC
>TRBJ2-7|few|TRBV29-1|.
CSVEGTESNYEQYF
TGCAGCGTTGAAGGGACAGAAAGCAACTACGAGCAATACTTC
>TRBJ1-2|once|TRBV5-1|.
CASTPTAGGYTF
TGCGCCAGCACCCCGACAGCCGGTGGCTACACCTTC
>TRBJ1-5|many|TRBV7-2|.
CASSLVGASNQPQHF
TGTGCCAGCAGCTTAGTAGGGGCAAGCAATCAGCCCCAGCATTTT
>TRBJ1-6|.|TRBV15|.
CATSRRQGNNSPLHF
TGTGCCACCAGCAGACGCCAGGGAAACAATTCACCCCTCCACTTT
>TRBJ2-7|many|TRBV28|.
CASRGTVYEQYF
TGTGCCAGCAGGGGGACGGTCTACGAGCAGTACTTC
>TRBJ2-7|.|TRBV2|.
CASSQQNGEQYF
TGTGCCAGCAGCCAGCAGAACGGGGAGCAGTACTTC
>TRBJ2-7|.|TRBV5-1|TRBD2
CASSLVSLVGLAGRYEQYF
TGCGCCAGCAGCTTGGTCTCCCTCGTTGGACTAGCGGGACGCTACGAGCAGTACTTC
>TRBJ2-7|.|TRBV7-2|TRBD2
CASSQARTSGSASEQYF
TGTGCCAGCAGCCAAGCCCGGACTAGCGGGAGTGCTTCCGAGCAGTACTTC
>TRBJ1-6|.|TRBV2|TRBD1
CASRRDSVNYNSPLHF
TGTGCCAGCAGAAGGGACAGCGTCAATTATAATTCACCCCTCCACTTT
>TRBJ1-6|.|TRBV14|.
CASSEVAYNSPLHF
TGCGCCAGCAGTGAGGTCGCTTATAATTCACCCCTCCACTTT
>TRBJ1-4|many|TRBV7-6|.
CASSTGHGNEKLFF
TGTGCCAGCAGCACGGGACACGGTAATGAAAAACTGTTTTTT
>TRBJ2-7|.|TRBV5-1|TRBD1
CASSLPGTGGGSYEQYF
TGCGCCAGCAGCTTGCCCGGGACAGGGGGCGGCTCCTACGAGCAGTACTTC
>TRBJ2-6|.|TRBV7-8|.
CASSLALTF
TGTGCCAGCAGCTTAGCCCTGACTTTC
>TRBJ1-1|.|TRBV29-1|.
CSSQANTEAFF
TGCAGCTCCCAGGCGAACACTGAAGCTTTCTTT
>TRBJ2-2|many|TRBV10-3|.
CAISPTGEGITGELFF
TGTGCCATCAGCCCTACGGGCGAGGGGATCACCGGGGAGCTGTTTTTT
>TRBJ1-2|.|TRBV24-1|.
CATSDWAGEYGYTF
TGTGCCACCAGTGATTGGGCAGGGGAATATGGCTACACCTTC
>TRBJ1-5|.|TRBV7-8|.
CASSLVTGLLSNQPQHF
TGTGCCAGCAGCTTAGTTACGGGGCTTCTTAGCAATCAGCCCCAGCATTTT
>TRBJ1-6|many|TRBV5-1|.
CASSLGQNNSPLHF
TGCGCCAGCAGCTTGGGACAGAATAATTCACCCCTCCACTTT
>TRBJ2-5|.|TRBV10-3|.
CAISEREGRETQYF
TGTGCCATCAGTGAAAGAGAGGGGAGAGAGACCCAGTACTTC
>TRBJ1-2|many|TRBV19|TRBD1
CASMTRHGQGILYGYTF
TGTGCCAGTATGACCAGACACGGACAGGGAATATTATATGGCTACACCTTC
>TRBJ2-3|once|TRBV20-1|.
CSARDHRSSTDTQYF
TGCAGTGCTAGAGATCACCGGAGTAGCACAGATACGCAGTATTTT